Listed below are T cell receptor beta chains from one sample, sequenced in a study of T cell changes during pregnancy in multiple sclerosis. Repertoires were generated with immunoSEQ multiplex PCR, while TCRdb's copy carries only in-frame clones and drops some. The sample records about 51,000 clones, 90% to 95% being singletons. The source material was CD4+ T cells from peripheral blood mononuclear cells, sampled in the second trimester of pregnancy. The receptors shown here come from a female donor with multiple sclerosis, enrolled in a pregnancy study. Both conserved end residues are part of each CDR3. The D gene is left open where the match is weak. Clone size is stated in some rows and not others, as once, few, many or a class when expanded.

v_gene	len	abundance	d_gene	j_gene	CDR3nt	CDR3aa
TRBV6-5	14	-	TRBD1	TRBJ1-1	TGTGCCAGCAGTTTGGACAGGGTTTTAACTGAAGCTTTCTTT	CASSLDRVLTEAFF
TRBV14	15	-	-	TRBJ2-7	TGTGCCAGCAGCCAAGGGGGACTCCCCTCCTACGAGCAGTACTTC	CASSQGGLPSYEQYF
TRBV18	14	-	TRBD1	TRBJ1-5	TGTGCCAGCTCTCCCACAGGGGGCGATCAGCCCCAGCATTTT	CASSPTGGDQPQHF
TRBV2	15	-	-	TRBJ1-6	TGTGCCAGCAGTGAAGTCGGGGGCTATAATTCACCCCTCCACTTT	CASSEVGGYNSPLHF
TRBV2	17	-	TRBD2	TRBJ2-1	TGTGCCAGCAGTGAAGCGCTTCCGGGGCTAGCGGGGGATGAGCAGTTCTTC	CASSEALPGLAGDEQFF
TRBV9	15	-	TRBD2	TRBJ2-3	TGTGCCAGCAGCGAGCGGGGGGGCTTGGCAGATACGCAGTATTTT	CASSERGGLADTQYF
TRBV7-2	13	-	TRBD1	TRBJ2-3	TGTGCCAGCAGCGGATTAAGACAGGGTACGCAGTATTTT	CASSGLRQGTQYF
TRBV16	15	-	TRBD1	TRBJ1-4	TGTGCCAGCAGCCACTACACAGGGGAATACGAAAAACTGTTTTTT	CASSHYTGEYEKLFF
TRBV7-9	17	-	TRBD2	TRBJ2-1	TGTGCCAGCAGCCTAGGGCAGCTAGCGGGGGGAAACAATGAGCAGTTCTTC	CASSLGQLAGGNNEQFF
TRBV7-2	17	-	TRBD2	TRBJ2-3	TGTGCCAGCAGCTCTGGAGGGCGGGGGGGCCCCACAGATACGCAGTATTTT	CASSSGGRGGPTDTQYF
TRBV30	12	once	-	TRBJ2-1	TGTGCCTGGAGTAGGACTGACAATGAGCAGTTCTTC	CAWSRTDNEQFF
TRBV4-3	17	-	-	TRBJ1-2	TGCGCCAGCAGCCAAGATTCGGCGGGGGGGGCGAACTATGGCTACACCTTC	CASSQDSAGGANYGYTF
TRBV19	15	-	TRBD2	TRBJ2-3	TGTGCCAGTAGTCTACTAGCGGCTCCCACAGATACGCAGTATTTT	CASSLLAAPTDTQYF
TRBV7-9	15	-	TRBD1	TRBJ1-1	TGTGCCAGCAGCTCAAGGGACAGGGGGAACACTGAAGCTTTCTTT	CASSSRDRGNTEAFF
TRBV5-1	15	-	-	TRBJ2-3	TGCGCCAGCAGCTTGAATCTAGCAGGCACAGATACGCAGTATTTT	CASSLNLAGTDTQYF
TRBV5-4	15	-	TRBD1	TRBJ1-6	TGTGCCAGCAAGGGGGGACAGGGTAATTCTTCACCCCTCCACTTT	CASKGGQGNSSPLHF
TRBV29-1	15	-	TRBD1	TRBJ1-1	TGCAGCGTTGAGGTGACAGGGGGTTTGAACACTGAAGCTTTCTTT	CSVEVTGGLNTEAFF
TRBV12-5	17	-	TRBD1	TRBJ1-6	TGTGCTAGTGGTTCGACAGGGGCCTCACCCAATAATTCACCCCTCCACTTT	CASGSTGASPNNSPLHF
TRBV27	16	-	TRBD2	TRBJ2-3	TGTGCCAGCAGTTTAGCGGGGGGGCCCAGCACAGATACGCAGTATTTT	CASSLAGGPSTDTQYF
TRBV19	14	-	-	TRBJ1-2	TGTGCCAGTATCGAGGCGGGATCTAACTATGGCTACACCTTC	CASIEAGSNYGYTF
TRBV5-4	12	once	-	TRBJ2-7	TGTGCCAGCTCCCCTAAAGGGAGGGAGCAGTACTTC	CASSPKGREQYF
TRBV19	15	-	TRBD2	TRBJ2-1	TGTGCCAGTAGTACCTACACGGGGGGGCCAGGTGAGCAGTTCTTC	CASSTYTGGPGEQFF
TRBV7-2	17	-	TRBD1	TRBJ1-1	TGTGCCAGCAGCCTTGGGACAGGGTTACCGGGGAACACTGAAGCTTTCTTT	CASSLGTGLPGNTEAFF
TRBV5-4	15	-	TRBD2	TRBJ2-5	TGTGCCAGCAGCTCCCCGGGGAGGGGTAAGGAGACCCAGTACTTC	CASSSPGRGKETQYF
TRBV5-1	14	-	-	TRBJ2-6	TGCGCCAGCAGCTTGGGGGCAGGGGTGGCCGTCCTGACTTTC	CASSLGAGVAVLTF
TRBV19	14	-	TRBD1	TRBJ1-2	TGTGCCAGTACTCCGGACAGGGATCGATATGGCTACACCTTC	CASTPDRDRYGYTF
TRBV5-5	16	-	-	TRBJ1-6	TGTGCCAGCAGCACTAGGGGGGGGCTTCCTAATTCACCCCTCCACTTT	CASSTRGGLPNSPLHF
TRBV4-3	17	-	-	TRBJ2-3	TGCGCCAGCAGCCTCCTGGTCAGCGACGGGGGCACAGATACGCAGTATTTT	CASSLLVSDGGTDTQYF
TRBV30	12	-	-	TRBJ1-1	TGTGCCTGGAGTGTAAGGGGTGTTGAAGCTTTCTTT	CAWSVRGVEAFF
TRBV12-2	14	-	-	TRBJ2-7	TGTGCAAGTCGCCCAGGTTGGGTAACCTACGAGCAGTACTTC	CASRPGWVTYEQYF